This TCR beta chain was obtained from a study of CD8+CD57+ T cells in acquired aplastic anemia. About the research overall: Average DNA yield from sorted CD4+ and CD8+ cells was around 3 ug.

CDR1 and CDR2 from the germline V gene are SGHAT and FQNNGV. The CDR3 runs to 14 residues. V was shortened by 10 bases and J by 4 bases, with 19 bases between the two germline ends. This clonotype was detected many times. Antigen: not known. Findings of the study overall: The CD8+ Simpson's diversity of patients and controls was not significantly different. Common to patients and controls were roughly 30 CD8+ CDR3 sequences.

Genomic DNA constituted the template upon which TCR beta VDJ and CDR3 profiling was performed. TCRdb recomputed calls from the reads with MiXCR, one row per CDR3 protein. The sample includes 200,000 to 250,000 distinct CDR3 sequences, around 60% of them seen just once. Sequencing was done on a sample of sorted CD4+, CD8+, or CD8+CD57+ T cells (not recorded which) from PBMCs. The J gene is TRBJ1-1, the V gene TRBV11-2, with D maybe TRBD1 (5 bases). The TCR originated in a human donor in good health. The CDR3 DNA reads TGTGCCATTTCCCTGGGGGATTGGGCCACTGAAGCTTTCTTT. Translation gives CAISLGDWATEAFF.